The clone carrying this TCR beta chain has at least ten counts. The antigen is undetermined. Trimming shortened V by 5 bases and J by 0 bases, and 11 bases separated the two germline ends. CDR3 length: 15 amino acids. Looked up from germline, CDR1 is SGHAT and CDR2 is FQNNGV. Diagnoses used clinical symptoms, serum thyroxine and TRAb, thyroid ultrasound and orbital computed tomography. Source material for PBMCs was less than 12 ml fresh peripheral blood. RNA transcripts provided the source from which TCR beta CDR3 regions were amplified. The HTBI primer set was used in a first-round RT-PCR of the TCR CDR3. In TCRdb, the multiplex PCR reads were re-called with MiXCR into one record per CDR3 protein. The sample records about 600,000 distinct CDR3 sequences, 14% being singletons. The data were obtained in a study of T cells in Graves' hyperthyroidism and ophthalmopathy. Background on the study: Peripheral blood draws took place at initial diagnosis, ahead of any treatment. Overall study results and limits: By a 13 V-J model, ophthalmopathy was set apart from stable hyperthyroidism.

The sequence came from a woman under 30 with Graves' ophthalmopathy. Sequencing input: blood. The genes are TRBV11-2 and TRBJ1-5; D is possibly TRBD1 (5 bases). The CDR3 DNA sequence: TGTGCCAGCAGCCTAGGGGTTTATAGCAATCAGCCCCAGCATTTT. Amino acid sequence: CASSLGVYSNQPQHF.